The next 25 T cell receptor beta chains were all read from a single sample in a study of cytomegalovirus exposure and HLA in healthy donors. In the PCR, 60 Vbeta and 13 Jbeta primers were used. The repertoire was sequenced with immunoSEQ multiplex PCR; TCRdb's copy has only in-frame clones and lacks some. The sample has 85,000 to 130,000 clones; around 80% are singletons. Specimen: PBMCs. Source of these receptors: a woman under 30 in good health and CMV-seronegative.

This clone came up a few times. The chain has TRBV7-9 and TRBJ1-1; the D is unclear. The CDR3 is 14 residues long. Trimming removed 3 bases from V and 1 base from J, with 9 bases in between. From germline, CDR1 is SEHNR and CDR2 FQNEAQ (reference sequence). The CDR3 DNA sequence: TGTGCCAGCAGCTTTGCGAGACAGAACACTGAAGCTTTCTTT. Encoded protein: CASSFARQNTEAFF.

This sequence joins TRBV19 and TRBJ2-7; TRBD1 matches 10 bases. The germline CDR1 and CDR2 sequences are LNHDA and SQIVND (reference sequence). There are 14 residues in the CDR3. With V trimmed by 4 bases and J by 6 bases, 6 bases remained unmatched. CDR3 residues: CASSNRDRGVEQYF. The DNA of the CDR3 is TGTGCCAGTAGTAACAGGGACAGGGGAGTCGAGCAGTACTTC.

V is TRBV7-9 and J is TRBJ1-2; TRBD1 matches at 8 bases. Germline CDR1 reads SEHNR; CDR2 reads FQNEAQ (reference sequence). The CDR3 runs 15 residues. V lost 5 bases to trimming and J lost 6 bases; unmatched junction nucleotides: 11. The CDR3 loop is CASSQLDRGGDGYTF. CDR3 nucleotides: TGTGCCAGCAGCCAGTTAGACAGGGGCGGAGATGGCTACACCTTC.

The DNA for the CDR3 is TGTGCCAGCCAGGGACTCATCTCCTACAATGAGCAGTTCTTC. This codes for CASQGLISYNEQFF. This rearrangement joins TRBV27 to TRBJ2-1, with D perhaps matching TRBD2 (6 bases). CDR3 length equals 14 residues. The germline V gene has CDR1 MNHEY and CDR2 SMNVEV (reference sequence). The V gene lost 8 bases and the J gene lost 0 bases, with 11 bases spanning the gap.

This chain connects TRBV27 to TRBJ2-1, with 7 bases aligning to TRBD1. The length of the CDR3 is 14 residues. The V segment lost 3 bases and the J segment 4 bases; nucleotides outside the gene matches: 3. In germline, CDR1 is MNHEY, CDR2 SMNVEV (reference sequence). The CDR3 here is CASSLSGGYNEQFF. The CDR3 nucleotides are TGTGCCAGCAGTTTGTCAGGGGGATACAATGAGCAGTTCTTC.

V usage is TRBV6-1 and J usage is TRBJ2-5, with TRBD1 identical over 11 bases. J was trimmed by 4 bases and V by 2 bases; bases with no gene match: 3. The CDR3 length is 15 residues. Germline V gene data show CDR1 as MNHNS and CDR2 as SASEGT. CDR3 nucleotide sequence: TGTGCCAGCAGTGAACTGGACAGGGGGCTAGAGACCCAGTACTTC. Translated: CASSELDRGLETQYF.

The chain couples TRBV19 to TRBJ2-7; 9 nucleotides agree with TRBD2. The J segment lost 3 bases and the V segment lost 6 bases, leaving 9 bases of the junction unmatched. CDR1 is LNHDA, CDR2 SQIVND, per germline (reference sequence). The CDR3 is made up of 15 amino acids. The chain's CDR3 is CASRPAGTSFYEQYF. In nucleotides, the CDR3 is TGTGCCAGTAGACCAGCCGGGACTAGCTTCTACGAGCAGTACTTC.

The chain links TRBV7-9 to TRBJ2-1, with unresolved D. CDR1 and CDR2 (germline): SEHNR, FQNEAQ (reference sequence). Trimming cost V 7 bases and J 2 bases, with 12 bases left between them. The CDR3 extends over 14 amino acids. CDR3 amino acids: CASTSTEAYNEQFF. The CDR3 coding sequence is TGTGCCAGCACATCCACCGAGGCCTACAATGAGCAGTTCTTC.

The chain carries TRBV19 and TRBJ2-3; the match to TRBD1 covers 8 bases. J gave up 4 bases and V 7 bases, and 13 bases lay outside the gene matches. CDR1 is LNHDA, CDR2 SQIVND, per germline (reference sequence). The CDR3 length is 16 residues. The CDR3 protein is CASISLGAGGADTQYF. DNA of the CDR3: TGTGCCAGTATCTCACTGGGGGCAGGGGGCGCAGATACGCAGTATTTT.

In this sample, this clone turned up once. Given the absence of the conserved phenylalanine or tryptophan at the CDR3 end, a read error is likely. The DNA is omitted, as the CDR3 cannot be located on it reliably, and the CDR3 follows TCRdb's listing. The CDR3 loop is CASSGTKGGL. The chain recombines TRBV28 with TRBJ2-7; the D call of TRBD2 is as the table states it, not checked on the DNA. Germline V gives CDR1 MDHEN, CDR2 SYDVKM. The CDR3 spans 10 residues, counting both ends.

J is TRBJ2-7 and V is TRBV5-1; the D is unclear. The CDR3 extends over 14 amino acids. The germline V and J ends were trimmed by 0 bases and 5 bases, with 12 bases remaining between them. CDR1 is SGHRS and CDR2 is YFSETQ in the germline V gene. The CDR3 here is CASSLAVPSHEQYF. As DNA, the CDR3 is TGCGCCAGCAGCTTGGCCGTTCCGTCCCACGAGCAGTACTTC.

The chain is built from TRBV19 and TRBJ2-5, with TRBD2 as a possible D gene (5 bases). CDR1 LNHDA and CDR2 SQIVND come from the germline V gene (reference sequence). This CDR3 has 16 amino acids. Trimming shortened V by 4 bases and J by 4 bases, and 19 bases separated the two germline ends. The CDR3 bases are TGTGCCAGTAGTAGAGCCGAGCGGCCCTGGGGAGAGACCCAGTACTTC. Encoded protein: CASSRAERPWGETQYF. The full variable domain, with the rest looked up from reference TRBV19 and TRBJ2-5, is DGGITQSPKYLFRKEGQNVTLSCEQNLNHDAMYWYRQDPGQGLRLIYYSQIVNDFQKGDIAEGYSVSREKKESFPLTVTSAQKNPTAFYLCASSRAERPWGETQYFGPGTRLLVL.

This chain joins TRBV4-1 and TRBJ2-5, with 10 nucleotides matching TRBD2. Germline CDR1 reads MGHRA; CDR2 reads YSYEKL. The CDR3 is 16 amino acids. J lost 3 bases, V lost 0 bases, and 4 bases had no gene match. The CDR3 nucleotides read TGCGCCAGCAGCCAAGAATGGCTAGCGGGGGAAGAGACCCAGTACTTC. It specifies CASSQEWLAGEETQYF.

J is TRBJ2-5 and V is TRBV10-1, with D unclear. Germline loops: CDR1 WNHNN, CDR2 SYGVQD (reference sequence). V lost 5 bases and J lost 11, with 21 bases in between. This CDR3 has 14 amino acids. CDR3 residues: CASSKHSHEIEQYF. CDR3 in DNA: TGCGCCAGCAGTAAACACAGCCACGAGATAGAGCAGTACTTC.

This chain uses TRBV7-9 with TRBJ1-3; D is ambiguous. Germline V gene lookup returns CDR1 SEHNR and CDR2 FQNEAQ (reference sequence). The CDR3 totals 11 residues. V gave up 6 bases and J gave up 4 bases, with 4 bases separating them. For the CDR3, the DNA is TGTGCCAGCAGTTCAGGAAACACCATATATTTT. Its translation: CASSSGNTIYF. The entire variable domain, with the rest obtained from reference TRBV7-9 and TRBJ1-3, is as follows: DTGVSQNPRHKITKRGQNVTFRCDPISEHNRLYWYRQTLGQGPEFLTYFQNEAQLEKSRLLSDRFSAERPKGSFSTLEIQRTEQGDSAMYLCASSSGNTIYFGEGSWLTVV.

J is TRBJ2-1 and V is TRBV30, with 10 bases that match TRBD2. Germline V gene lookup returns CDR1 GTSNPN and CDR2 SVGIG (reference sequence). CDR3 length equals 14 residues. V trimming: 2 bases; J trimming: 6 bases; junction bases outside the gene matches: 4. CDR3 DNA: TGTGCCTGGAGTAGGCTAGCGGGAGTCAATGAGCAGTTCTTC. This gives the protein CAWSRLAGVNEQFF.

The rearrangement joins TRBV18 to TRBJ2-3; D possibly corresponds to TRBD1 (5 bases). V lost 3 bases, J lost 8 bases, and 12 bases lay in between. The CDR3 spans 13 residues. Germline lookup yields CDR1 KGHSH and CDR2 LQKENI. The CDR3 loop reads CASSPQAQGTQYF. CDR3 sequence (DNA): TGTGCCAGCTCACCTCAGGCTCAGGGTACGCAGTATTTT.

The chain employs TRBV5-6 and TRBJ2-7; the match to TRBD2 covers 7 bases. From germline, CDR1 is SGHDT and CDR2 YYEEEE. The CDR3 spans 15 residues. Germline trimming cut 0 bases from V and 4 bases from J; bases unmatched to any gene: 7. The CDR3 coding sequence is TGTGCCAGCAGCTTGGCAGCGGGGCCCCGTTACGAGCAGTACTTC. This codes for CASSLAAGPRYEQYF.

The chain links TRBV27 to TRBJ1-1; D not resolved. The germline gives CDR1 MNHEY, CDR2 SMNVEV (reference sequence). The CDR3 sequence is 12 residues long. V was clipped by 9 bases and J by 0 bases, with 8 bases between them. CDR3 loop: CARRFLNTEAFF. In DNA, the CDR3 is TGTGCCAGGAGATTTCTGAACACTGAAGCTTTCTTT.

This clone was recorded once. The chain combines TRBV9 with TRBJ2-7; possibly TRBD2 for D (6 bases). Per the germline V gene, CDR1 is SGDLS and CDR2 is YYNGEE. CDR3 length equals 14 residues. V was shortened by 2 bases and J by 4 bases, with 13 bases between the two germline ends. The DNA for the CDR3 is TGTGCCAGCAGCGTTGGTGCGGCGGGGTACGAGCAGTACTTC. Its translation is CASSVGAAGYEQYF.

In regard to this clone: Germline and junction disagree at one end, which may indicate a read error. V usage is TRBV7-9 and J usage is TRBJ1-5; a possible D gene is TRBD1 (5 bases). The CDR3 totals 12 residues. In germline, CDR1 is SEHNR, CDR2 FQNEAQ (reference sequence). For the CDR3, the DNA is TGTTCCAGCAGCTCAATAAGGGGGCCCCAGCATTTT. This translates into CSSSSIRGPQHF. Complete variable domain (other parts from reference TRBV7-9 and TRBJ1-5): DTGVSQNPRHKITKRGQNVTFRCDPISEHNRLYWYRQTLGQGPEFLTYFQNEAQLEKSRLLSDRFSAERPKGSFSTLEIQRTEQGDSAMYLCSSSSIRGPQHFGDGTRLSIL.

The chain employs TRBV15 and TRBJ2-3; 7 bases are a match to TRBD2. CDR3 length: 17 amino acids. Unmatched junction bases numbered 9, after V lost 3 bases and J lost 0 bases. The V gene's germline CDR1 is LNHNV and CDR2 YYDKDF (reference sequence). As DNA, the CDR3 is TGTGCCACCAGCAGCCCTAGCGGAGGACCTAGCACAGATACGCAGTATTTT. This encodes CATSSPSGGPSTDTQYF.

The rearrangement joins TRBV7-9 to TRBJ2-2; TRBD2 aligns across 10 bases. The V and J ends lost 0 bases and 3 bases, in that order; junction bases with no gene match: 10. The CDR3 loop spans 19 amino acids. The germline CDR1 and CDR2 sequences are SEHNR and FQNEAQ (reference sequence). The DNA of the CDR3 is TGTGCCAGCAGCTTAGCGGGGTCTAGCGGGAGTATTGACACCGGGGAGCTGTTTTTT. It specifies CASSLAGSSGSIDTGELFF.

CDR3 sequence: CASNLITGTEHYEQYF. CDR3 in DNA: TGTGCCAGCAACCTCATCACCGGGACAGAACACTACGAGCAGTACTTC. The chain recombines TRBV28 with TRBJ2-7, with 7 nucleotides matching TRBD1. The germline V gene encodes CDR1 MDHEN and CDR2 SYDVKM. This CDR3 comprises 16 residues. V was clipped by 7 bases and J by 3 bases; unmatched bases: 15. Full variable domain (missing parts from reference TRBV28 and TRBJ2-7): DVKVTQSSRYLVKRTGEKVFLECVQDMDHENMFWYRQDPGLGLRLIYFSYDVKMKEKGDIPEGYSVSREKKERFSLILESASTNQTSMYLCASNLITGTEHYEQYFGPGTRLTVT.

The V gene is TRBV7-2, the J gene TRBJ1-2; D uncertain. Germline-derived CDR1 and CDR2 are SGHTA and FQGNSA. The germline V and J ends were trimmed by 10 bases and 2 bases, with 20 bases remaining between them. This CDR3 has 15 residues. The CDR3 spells CATSLGSNHNYGYTF. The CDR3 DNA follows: TGTGCCACCTCCCTAGGAAGTAACCACAACTATGGCTACACCTTC. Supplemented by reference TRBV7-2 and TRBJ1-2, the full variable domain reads GAGVSQSPSNKVTEKGKDVELRCDPISGHTALYWYRQSLGQGLEFLIYFQGNSAPDKSGLPSDRFSAERTGGSVSTLTIQRTQQEDSAVYLCATSLGSNHNYGYTFGSGTRLTVV.